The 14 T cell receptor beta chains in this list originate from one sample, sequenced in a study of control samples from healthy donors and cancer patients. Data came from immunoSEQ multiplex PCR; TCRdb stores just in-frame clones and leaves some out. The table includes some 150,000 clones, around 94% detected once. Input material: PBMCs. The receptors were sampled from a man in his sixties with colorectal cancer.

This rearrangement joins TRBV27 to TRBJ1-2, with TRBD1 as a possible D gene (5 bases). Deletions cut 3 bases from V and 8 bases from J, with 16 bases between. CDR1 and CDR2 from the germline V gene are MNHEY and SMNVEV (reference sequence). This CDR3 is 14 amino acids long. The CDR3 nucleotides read TGTGCCAGCAGTTTCCTACAGGCGGGTGAAGGCTACACCTTC. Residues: CASSFLQAGEGYTF.

The CDR3 nucleotides read TGTGCCAGCAGCTTCAGCGGGGGGACAACAGATACGCAGTATTTT. Encoded protein: CASSFSGGTTDTQYF. V gene TRBV11-2 combines with J gene TRBJ2-3; 9 nucleotides match TRBD2. J lost 3 bases, V lost 3 bases, and 4 bases had no gene match. There are 15 residues in the CDR3. The germline CDR1 and CDR2 sequences are SGHAT and FQNNGV.

The CDR3 region is CASSQPGGLSRANYGYTF. In nucleotides, the CDR3 is TGCGCCAGCAGCCAACCAGGGGGCCTCTCCCGAGCTAACTATGGCTACACCTTC. This chain connects TRBV4-1 to TRBJ1-2; 8 nucleotides match TRBD1. This CDR3 comprises 18 residues. CDR1 and CDR2 from the germline V gene are MGHRA and YSYEKL. The V gene end was trimmed by 2 bases and the J gene end by 0 bases; junction bases not matched to a gene: 11.

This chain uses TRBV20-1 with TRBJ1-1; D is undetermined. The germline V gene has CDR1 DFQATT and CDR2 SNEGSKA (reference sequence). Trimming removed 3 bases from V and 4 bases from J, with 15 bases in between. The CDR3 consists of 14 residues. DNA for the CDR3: TGCAGTGCTAGTCCGGGAACCTTTGGCACTGAAGCTTTCTTT. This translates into CSASPGTFGTEAFF.

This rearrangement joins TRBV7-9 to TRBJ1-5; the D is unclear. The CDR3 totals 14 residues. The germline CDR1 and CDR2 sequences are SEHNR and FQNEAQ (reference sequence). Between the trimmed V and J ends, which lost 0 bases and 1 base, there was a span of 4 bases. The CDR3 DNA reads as TGTGCCAGCAGCTTAGCAGGGAGCAATCAGCCCCAGCATTTT. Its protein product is CASSLAGSNQPQHF.

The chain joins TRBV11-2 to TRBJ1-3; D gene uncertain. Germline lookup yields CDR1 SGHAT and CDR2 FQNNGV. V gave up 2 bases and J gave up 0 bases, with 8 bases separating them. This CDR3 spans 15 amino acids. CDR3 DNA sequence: TGTGCCAGCAGCTTATTGTTCCACTCTGGAAACACCATATATTTT. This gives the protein CASSLLFHSGNTIYF.

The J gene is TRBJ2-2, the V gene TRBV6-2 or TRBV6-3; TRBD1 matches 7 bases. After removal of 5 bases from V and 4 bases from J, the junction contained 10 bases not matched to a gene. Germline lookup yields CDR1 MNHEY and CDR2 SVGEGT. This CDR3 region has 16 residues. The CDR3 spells CASSVYRGSSTGELFF. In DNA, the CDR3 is TGTGCCAGCAGTGTGTACAGGGGATCGAGCACCGGGGAGCTGTTTTTT.

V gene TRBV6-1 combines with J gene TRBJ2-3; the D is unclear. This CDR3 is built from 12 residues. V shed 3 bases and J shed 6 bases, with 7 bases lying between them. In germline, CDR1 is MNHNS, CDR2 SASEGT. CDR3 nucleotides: TGTGCCAGCAGTGAGACAAGGGATACGCAGTATTTT. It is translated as CASSETRDTQYF.

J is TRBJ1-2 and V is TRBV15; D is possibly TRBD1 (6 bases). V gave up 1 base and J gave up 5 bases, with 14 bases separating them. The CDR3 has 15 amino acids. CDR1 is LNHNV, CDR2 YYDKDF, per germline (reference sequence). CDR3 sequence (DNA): TGTGCCACCAGCAGAGCTCGGGGGGCGGCGTATGGCTACACCTTC. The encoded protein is CATSRARGAAYGYTF. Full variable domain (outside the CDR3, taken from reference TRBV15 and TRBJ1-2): DAMVIQNPRYQVTQFGKPVTLSCSQTLNHNVMYWYQQKSSQAPKLLFHYYDKDFNNEADTPDNFQSRRPNTSFCFLDIRSPGLGDTAMYLCATSRARGAAYGYTFGSGTRLTVV.

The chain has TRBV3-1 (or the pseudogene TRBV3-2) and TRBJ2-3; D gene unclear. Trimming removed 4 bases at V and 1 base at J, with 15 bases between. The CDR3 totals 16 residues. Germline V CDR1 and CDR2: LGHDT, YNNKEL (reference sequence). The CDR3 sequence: CASSPYAVGGTDTQYF. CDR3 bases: TGTGCCAGCAGCCCTTACGCCGTTGGGGGCACAGATACGCAGTATTTT.

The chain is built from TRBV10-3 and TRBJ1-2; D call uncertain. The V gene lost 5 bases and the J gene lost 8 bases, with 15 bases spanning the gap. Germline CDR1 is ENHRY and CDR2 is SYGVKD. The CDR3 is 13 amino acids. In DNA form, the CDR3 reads TGTGCCATCAGTCCGGGCCTAGACGGGGGCTACACCTTC. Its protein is CAISPGLDGGYTF.

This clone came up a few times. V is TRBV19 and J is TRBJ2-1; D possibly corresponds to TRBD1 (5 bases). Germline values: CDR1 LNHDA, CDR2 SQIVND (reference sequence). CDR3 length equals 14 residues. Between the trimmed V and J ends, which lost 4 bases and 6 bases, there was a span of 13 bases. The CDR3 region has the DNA TGTGCCAGTAGTAAACAGGTCTGGGGCAATGAGCAGTTCTTC. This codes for CASSKQVWGNEQFF.

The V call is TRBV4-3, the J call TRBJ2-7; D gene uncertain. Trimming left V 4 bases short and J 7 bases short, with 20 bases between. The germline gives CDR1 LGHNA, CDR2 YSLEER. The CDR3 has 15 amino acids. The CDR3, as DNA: TGCGCCAGCAGCCGCAAGATAGGGTCAGCGCAGGAGCAGTACTTC. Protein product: CASSRKIGSAQEQYF.

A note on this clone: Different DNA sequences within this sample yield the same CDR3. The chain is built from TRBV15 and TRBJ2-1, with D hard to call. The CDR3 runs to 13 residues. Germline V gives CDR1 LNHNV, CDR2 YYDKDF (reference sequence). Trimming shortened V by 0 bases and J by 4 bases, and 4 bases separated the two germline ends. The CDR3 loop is CATSRDRYNEQFF. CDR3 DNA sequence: TGTGCCACCAGCAGAGATAGGTACAATGAGCAGTTCTTC.